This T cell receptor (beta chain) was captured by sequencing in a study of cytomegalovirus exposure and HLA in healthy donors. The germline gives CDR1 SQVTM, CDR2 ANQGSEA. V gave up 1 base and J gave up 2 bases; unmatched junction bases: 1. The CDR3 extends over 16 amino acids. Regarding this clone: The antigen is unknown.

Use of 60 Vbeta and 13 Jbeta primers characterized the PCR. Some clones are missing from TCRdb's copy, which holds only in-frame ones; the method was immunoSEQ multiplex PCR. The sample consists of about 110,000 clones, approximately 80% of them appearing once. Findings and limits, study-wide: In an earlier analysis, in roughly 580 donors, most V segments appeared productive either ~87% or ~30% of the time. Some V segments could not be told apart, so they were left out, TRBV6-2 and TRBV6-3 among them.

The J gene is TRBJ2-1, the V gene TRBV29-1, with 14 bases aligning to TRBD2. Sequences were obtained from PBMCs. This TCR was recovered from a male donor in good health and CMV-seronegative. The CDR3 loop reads CSVEGLAGGPYNEQFF. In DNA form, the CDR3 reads TGCAGCGTTGAAGGACTAGCGGGAGGGCCCTACAATGAGCAGTTCTTC.